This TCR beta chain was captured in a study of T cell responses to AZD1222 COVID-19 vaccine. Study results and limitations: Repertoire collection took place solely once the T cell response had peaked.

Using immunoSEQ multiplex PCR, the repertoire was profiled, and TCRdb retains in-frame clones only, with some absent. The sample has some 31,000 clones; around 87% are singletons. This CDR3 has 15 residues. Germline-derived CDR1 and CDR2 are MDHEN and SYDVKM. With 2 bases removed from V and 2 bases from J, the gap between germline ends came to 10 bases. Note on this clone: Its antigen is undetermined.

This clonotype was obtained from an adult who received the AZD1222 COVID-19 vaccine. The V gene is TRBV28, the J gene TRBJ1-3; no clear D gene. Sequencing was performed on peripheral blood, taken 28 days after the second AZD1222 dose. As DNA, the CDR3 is TGTGCCAGCAGTTTACAACAGCTAACTGGAAACACCATATATTTT. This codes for CASSLQQLTGNTIYF. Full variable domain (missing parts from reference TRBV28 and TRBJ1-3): DVKVTQSSRYLVKRTGEKVFLECVQDMDHENMFWYRQDPGLGLRLIYFSYDVKMKEKGDIPEGYSVSREKKERFSLILESASTNQTSMYLCASSLQQLTGNTIYFGEGSWLTVV.